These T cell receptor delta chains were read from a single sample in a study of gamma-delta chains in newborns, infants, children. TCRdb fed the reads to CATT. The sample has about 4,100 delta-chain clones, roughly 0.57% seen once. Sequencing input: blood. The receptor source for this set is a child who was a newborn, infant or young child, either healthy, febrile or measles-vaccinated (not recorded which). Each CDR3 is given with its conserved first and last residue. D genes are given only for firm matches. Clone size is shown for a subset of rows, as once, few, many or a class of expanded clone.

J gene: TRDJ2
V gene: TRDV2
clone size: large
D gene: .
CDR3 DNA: TGTGCCTGTGAAATGGGAGCACAACTCTTCTTT
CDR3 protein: CACEMGAQLFF

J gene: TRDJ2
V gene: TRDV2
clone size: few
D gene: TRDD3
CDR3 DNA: TGTGCCTGTGACACTAACTGGGGGATACGGGCTTTGACAGCACAACTCTTCTTT
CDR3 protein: CACDTNWGIRALTAQLFF

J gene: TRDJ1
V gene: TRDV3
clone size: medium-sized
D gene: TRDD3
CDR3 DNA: TGTGCCTCTTCCTACGGCACTGGGGGATACGCGTATAGGAGTAAACTCATCTTT
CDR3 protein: CASSYGTGGYAYRSKLIF

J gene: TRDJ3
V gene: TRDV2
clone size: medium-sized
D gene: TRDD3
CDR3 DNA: TGTGCCTGTGACACCGGGAGGGGGATACTTCGTTGGGACACCCGACAGATGTTTTTC
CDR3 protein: CACDTGRGILRWDTRQMFF

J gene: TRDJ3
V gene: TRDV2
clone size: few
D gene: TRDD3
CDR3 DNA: TGTGCCTGTGACACCGGAACTGGGGGATACAGCTCCTGGGACACCCGACAGATGTTTTTC
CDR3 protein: CACDTGTGGYSSWDTRQMFF

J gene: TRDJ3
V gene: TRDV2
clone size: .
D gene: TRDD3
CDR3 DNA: TGTGCCTGTGACACGTTACTGGGGGATACGGTGATCTCCTGGGACACCCGACAGATGTTTTTC
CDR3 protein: CACDTLLGDTVISWDTRQMFF

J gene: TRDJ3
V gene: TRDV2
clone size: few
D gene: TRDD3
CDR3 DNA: TGTTCCTGTGACACCGTACTGGGGGATACGCCCAGCTCCTGGGACACCCGACAGATGTTTTTC
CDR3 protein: CSCDTVLGDTPSSWDTRQMFF

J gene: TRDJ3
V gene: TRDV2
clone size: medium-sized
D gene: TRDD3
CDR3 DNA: TGTGCCTGTGACACCGTACTGGGGGATTTTTCCTGGGACACCCGACAGATGTTTTTC
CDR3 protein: CACDTVLGDFSWDTRQMFF

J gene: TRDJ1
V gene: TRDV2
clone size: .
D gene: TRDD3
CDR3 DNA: TGTGCCTGTGACAGGGTACTGGGGGATACGCGGAGCACCGATAAACTCATCTTT
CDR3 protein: CACDRVLGDTRSTDKLIF

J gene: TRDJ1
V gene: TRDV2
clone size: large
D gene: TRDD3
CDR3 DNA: TGTGCCTGTGACCTACTGGGGGATACGAACACCGATAAACTCATCTTT
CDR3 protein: CACDLLGDTNTDKLIF

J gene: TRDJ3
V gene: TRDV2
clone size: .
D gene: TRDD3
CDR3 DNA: TGTGCCTGTGACACCGCACTGGGGGATATTAAGAGCTCCTGGGACACCCGACGGATGTTTTTC
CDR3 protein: CACDTALGDIKSSWDTRRMFF